The clone carrying this T cell receptor (beta chain) was seen ten or more times. Its antigen is not known. The CDR3 covers 13 residues. CDR1 is ENHRY, CDR2 SYGVKD, per germline. Trimming left V 6 bases short and J 4 bases short, with 12 bases between. This sample was taken from a study of identical twins. Overall study findings and caveats: Insertions ran lower in abundant cord blood beta clonotypes, though not in memory repertoires.

TCRdb ran MiXCR on the 5' RACE reads and lists one entry per CDR3 protein. The table includes around 680,000 distinct CDR3 sequences, 8.5% to 9.5% detected once. This same sample was also part of a study on yellow fever vaccine responses in identical twins.

The source material was PBMCs. This clonotype originated in a young woman in good health. The V and J genes are TRBV10-3 and TRBJ1-1; the D is unclear. CDR3 in amino acids: CAISLQPATEAFF. In DNA, the CDR3 is TGTGCCATCAGCCTCCAACCGGCCACTGAAGCTTTCTTT.